This T cell receptor (beta chain) was obtained from a study of blood T cell repertoires in COVID-19. Study details: T cells, B-cell-depleted T cells, or PBMCs provided the cDNA or gDNA that served as material.

The CDR3 length is 15 residues. Germline assignment: CDR1 SGHRS and CDR2 YFSETQ. The trim removed 0 bases at V and 8 bases at J, leaving 7 bases unmatched. In the authors' methods: Quantification of nucleated cells was approximated via reference gene primer amplification. Using immunoSEQ multiplex PCR, the repertoire was profiled, and TCRdb retains in-frame clones only, with some absent. V and J calls and clone size are copied from that table; D and trimming were computed from the DNA. In the table there are 200,000 to 250,000 clones, just over 85% of which are singletons. Cohort assignment relied on participant-reported clinical history.

This sequence joins TRBV5-1 and TRBJ2-1, with TRBD2 matching over 8 bases. Sequencing was carried out using PBMCs or T cells enriched from blood (not recorded which). This sequence was found in a woman between 50 and 59 years old with acute COVID-19. The CDR3 DNA follows: TGCGCCAGCAGCTTGGGGGCGGGGGGCCGTTATGAGCAGTTCTTC. Protein product: CASSLGAGGRYEQFF.